The rows below give T cell receptor beta chains drawn from one sample of a study of CD8 T cells in ankylosing spondylitis. TCRdb itself ran the 5' RACE reads through MiXCR, one entry per CDR3 protein. The sample lists about 540,000 distinct CDR3 sequences; roughly 12% were seen once. The specimen sequenced was blood, either unsorted or a sorted T cell fraction (not recorded which). The receptors here all came from a male donor with ankylosing spondylitis. Each CDR3 is given with its conserved first and last residue. A D gene is named only where the DNA matches it firmly. Where a row states a size, it is once, few, many or the class of an expanded clone; other rows omit it.

clone_size j_call v_call d_call cdr3_nt cdr3_aa
many TRBJ2-1 TRBV10-3 NA TGTGCCATCAGTGAAAACTGGGATGGGCAGTTCTTC CAISENWDGQFF
many TRBJ2-2 TRBV13 NA TGTGCCAGCAGCTTATTAGGGGAGCTGTTTTTT CASSLLGELFF
few TRBJ1-2 TRBV3-1 NA TGTGCCAGCAGCCAAGAAATTGGCGGCTACACCTTC CASSQEIGGYTF
NA TRBJ1-5 TRBV7-9 NA TGTGCCAGCAGCTTAGATACAGAGGATCCCCCCAATCAGCCCCAGCATTTT CASSLDTEDPPNQPQHF
NA TRBJ1-5 TRBV3-1 NA TGTGCCAGCAGCCAAGCCCGTCTCGGGACGAGGGGTAGAAATCAGCCCCAGCATTTT CASSQARLGTRGRNQPQHF
many TRBJ2-1 TRBV18 TRBD2 TGTGCCAGCTCAAAGACGACTAGCGGATACAATGAGCAGTTCTTC CASSKTTSGYNEQFF
NA TRBJ2-1 TRBV10-3 NA TGTGCCATCAGGCGGGACTCGAGCTCCTACAATGAGCAGTTCTTC CAIRRDSSSYNEQFF
few TRBJ2-1 TRBV6-5 TRBD2 TGTGCCAGCAGTTTTATAGCGGGGAATGAGCAGTTCTTC CASSFIAGNEQFF
few TRBJ1-3 TRBV7-9 NA TGTGCCAGCAGCTGGCTGAACCCGAAAAACTCTGGAAACACCATATATTTT CASSWLNPKNSGNTIYF
NA TRBJ1-6 TRBV27 TRBD1 TGTGCCAGCAGTTACAGGGGTTCACCCCTCCACTTT CASSYRGSPLHF
many TRBJ2-2 TRBV7-9 TRBD1 TGTGCCAGCAGCGGTGGACAGGATAACACCGGGGAGCTGTTTTTT CASSGGQDNTGELFF
NA TRBJ1-1 TRBV20-1 NA TGCAGTGCTCGGTCTGCGGGACAAATGAACACTGAAGCTTTCTTT CSARSAGQMNTEAFF
NA TRBJ2-3 TRBV29-1 NA TGCAGCCCCCAAGTGGGAGATACGCAGTATTTT CSPQVGDTQYF
NA TRBJ2-1 TRBV5-5 NA TGTGCCAGCAGCTTCTCTGGAGTGCTCGGTGAGCAGTTCTTC CASSFSGVLGEQFF
many TRBJ2-1 TRBV4-2 TRBD2 TGTGCCAGCACTAAAGCGGGATCCTACTTGGATGAGCAGTTCTTC CASTKAGSYLDEQFF
NA TRBJ2-7 TRBV25-1 NA TGTGCCAGCAGCCCTAGGAGAGGGTCCATCTACGAGCAGTACTTC CASSPRRGSIYEQYF
few TRBJ2-5 TRBV10-3 NA TGTGCCATCAGTGCGGGCAGGGGAGAGACCCAGTACTTC CAISAGRGETQYF
NA TRBJ2-7 TRBV20-1 NA TGCAGTGCTAGCAGGGACTACGAGCAGTACTTC CSASRDYEQYF
NA TRBJ1-6 TRBV27 NA TGTGCCAGCAGTTCGGCCGCCGGCTCACCCCTCCACTTT CASSSAAGSPLHF
many TRBJ1-2 TRBV4-1 NA TGCGCCAGCAGCCAAGGACAGTTCTATGGCTACACCTTC CASSQGQFYGYTF
NA TRBJ2-5 TRBV9 NA TGTGCCAGCAGCGGGGCCCAGATAGGAGGTGCAGAGACCCAGTACTTC CASSGAQIGGAETQYF
few TRBJ2-5 TRBV3-1 TRBD2 TGTGCCAGCAGCCAAGAGCCTAGCGGGCAAGAGACCCAGTACTTC CASSQEPSGQETQYF
many TRBJ2-1 TRBV7-8 NA TGTGCCAGCAGCTTCTCTACCAGCTACAATGAGCAGTTCTTC CASSFSTSYNEQFF
many TRBJ2-7 TRBV5-1 TRBD1 TGCGCCAGCAGGTCCCAGCAGGGGGCCTACGAGCAGTACTTC CASRSQQGAYEQYF
few TRBJ2-4 TRBV20-1 NA TGCAGTGCTATCCCGGAGCGGGACAGGGCCAAAAACATTCAGTACTTC CSAIPERDRAKNIQYF
NA TRBJ1-2 TRBV5-6 NA TGTGCCAGCAGCTTGGCCAGGCCATACTATGGCTACACCTTC CASSLARPYYGYTF
NA TRBJ1-1 TRBV10-2 TRBD1 TGCGCCAGCAGTGAGTCCAACAGGGGATTTTTGGACACTGAAGCTTTCTTT CASSESNRGFLDTEAFF
NA TRBJ1-2 TRBV3-1 NA TGTGCCAGCAGCCAAGATCGGTTGGGGTCTAATGGCTACACCTTC CASSQDRLGSNGYTF
few TRBJ2-5 TRBV20-1 NA TGCAGTGCCACGCACCAAGAGACCCAGTACTTC CSATHQETQYF
few TRBJ2-5 TRBV29-1 TRBD1 TGCAGCGTTGAGGGACAGGACCAAGAGACCCAGTACTTC CSVEGQDQETQYF
few TRBJ2-1 TRBV29-1 TRBD2 TGCAGCTTGACTAGCGGGAGAGGTGGTGATGAGCAGTTCTTC CSLTSGRGGDEQFF
few TRBJ1-1 TRBV5-1 NA TGCGCCAGCGGGGAGGGAAGGTCTGAAGCTTTCTTT CASGEGRSEAFF